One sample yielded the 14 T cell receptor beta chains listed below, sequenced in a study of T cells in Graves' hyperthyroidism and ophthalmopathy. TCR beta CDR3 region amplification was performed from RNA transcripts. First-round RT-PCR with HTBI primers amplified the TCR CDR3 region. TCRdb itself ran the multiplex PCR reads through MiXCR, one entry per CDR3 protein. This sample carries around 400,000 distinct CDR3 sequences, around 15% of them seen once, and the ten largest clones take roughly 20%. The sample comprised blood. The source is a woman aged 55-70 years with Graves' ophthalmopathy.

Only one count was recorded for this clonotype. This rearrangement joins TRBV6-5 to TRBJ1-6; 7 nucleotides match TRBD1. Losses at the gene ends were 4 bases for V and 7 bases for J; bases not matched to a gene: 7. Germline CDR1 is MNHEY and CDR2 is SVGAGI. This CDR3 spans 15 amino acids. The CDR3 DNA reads TGTGCCAGCAGTTCGGGGTCAGGGGGAAATTCACCCCTCCACTTT. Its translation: CASSSGSGGNSPLHF.

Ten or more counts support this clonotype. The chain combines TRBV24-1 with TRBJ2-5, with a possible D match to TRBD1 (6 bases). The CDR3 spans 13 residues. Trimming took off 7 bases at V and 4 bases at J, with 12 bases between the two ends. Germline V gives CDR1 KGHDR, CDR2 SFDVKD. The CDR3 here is CATSDTRGETQYF. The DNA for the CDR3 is TGTGCCACCAGCGACACCAGGGGAGAGACCCAGTACTTC.

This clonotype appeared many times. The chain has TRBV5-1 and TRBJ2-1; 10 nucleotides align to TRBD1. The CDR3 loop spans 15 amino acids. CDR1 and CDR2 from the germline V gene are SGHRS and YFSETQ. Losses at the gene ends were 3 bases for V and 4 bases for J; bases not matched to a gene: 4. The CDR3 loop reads CASSSGTGEYNEQFF. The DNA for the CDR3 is TGCGCCAGCAGCTCGGGGACAGGGGAGTACAATGAGCAGTTCTTC.

This chain's CDR3 is CASRSGTRTHNEQFF. The CDR3 DNA sequence: TGCGCCAGCAGATCCGGGACTAGAACCCACAATGAGCAGTTCTTC. The chain combines TRBV5-1 with TRBJ2-1, with 8 bases that match TRBD2. Trimming cost V 5 bases and J 5 bases; bases outside gene matches: 9. Germline assignment: CDR1 SGHRS and CDR2 YFSETQ. The CDR3 covers 15 residues. Complete variable domain (other parts from reference TRBV5-1 and TRBJ2-1): KAGVTQTPRYLIKTRGQQVTLSCSPISGHRSVSWYQQTPGQGLQFLFEYFSETQRNKGNFPGRFSGRQFSNSRSEMNVSTLELGDSALYLCASRSGTRTHNEQFFGPGTRLTVL.

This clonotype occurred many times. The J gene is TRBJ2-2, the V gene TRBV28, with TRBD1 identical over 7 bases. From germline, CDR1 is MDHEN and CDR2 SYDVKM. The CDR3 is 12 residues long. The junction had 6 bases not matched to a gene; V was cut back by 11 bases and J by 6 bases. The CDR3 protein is CALEGAAGELFF. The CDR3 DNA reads TGTGCCCTAGAGGGGGCTGCCGGGGAGCTGTTTTTT. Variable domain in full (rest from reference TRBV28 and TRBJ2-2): DVKVTQSSRYLVKRTGEKVFLECVQDMDHENMFWYRQDPGLGLRLIYFSYDVKMKEKGDIPEGYSVSREKKERFSLILESASTNQTSMYLCALEGAAGELFFGEGSRLTVL.

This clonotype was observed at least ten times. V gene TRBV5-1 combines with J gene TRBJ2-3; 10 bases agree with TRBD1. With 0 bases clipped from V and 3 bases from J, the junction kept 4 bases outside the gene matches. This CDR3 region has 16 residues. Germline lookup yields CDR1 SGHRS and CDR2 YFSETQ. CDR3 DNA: TGCGCCAGCAGCTTGGAGACAGGGGGCGGGACAGATACGCAGTATTTT. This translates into CASSLETGGGTDTQYF.

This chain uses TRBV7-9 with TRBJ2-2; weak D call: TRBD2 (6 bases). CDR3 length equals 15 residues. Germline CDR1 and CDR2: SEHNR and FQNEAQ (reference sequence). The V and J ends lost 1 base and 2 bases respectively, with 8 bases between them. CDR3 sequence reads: CASSLVSGNTGELFF. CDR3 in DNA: TGTGCCAGCAGCTTAGTTAGCGGAAACACCGGGGAGCTGTTTTTT.

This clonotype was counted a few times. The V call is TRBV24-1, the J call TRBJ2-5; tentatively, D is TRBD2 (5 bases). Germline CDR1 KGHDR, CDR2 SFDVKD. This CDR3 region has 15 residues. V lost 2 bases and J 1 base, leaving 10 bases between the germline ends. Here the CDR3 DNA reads TGTGCCACCAGTGATTCGATAACTAGCCAAGAGACCCAGTACTTC. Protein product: CATSDSITSQETQYF.

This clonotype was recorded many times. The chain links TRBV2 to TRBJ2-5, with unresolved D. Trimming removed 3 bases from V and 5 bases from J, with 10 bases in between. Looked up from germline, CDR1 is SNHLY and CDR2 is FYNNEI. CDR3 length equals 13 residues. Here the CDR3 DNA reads TGTGCCAGCAGTGATGGGTTGGGGGAGACCCAGTACTTC. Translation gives CASSDGLGETQYF.

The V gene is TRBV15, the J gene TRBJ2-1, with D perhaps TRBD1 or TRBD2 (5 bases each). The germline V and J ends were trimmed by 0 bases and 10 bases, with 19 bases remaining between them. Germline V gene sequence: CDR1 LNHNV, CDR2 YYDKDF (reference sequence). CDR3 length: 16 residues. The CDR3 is CATSRDMGTGTYEQFF. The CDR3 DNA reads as TGTGCCACCAGCAGAGATATGGGGACGGGGACCTACGAGCAGTTCTTC. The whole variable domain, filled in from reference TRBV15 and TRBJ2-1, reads DAMVIQNPRYQVTQFGKPVTLSCSQTLNHNVMYWYQQKSSQAPKLLFHYYDKDFNNEADTPDNFQSRRPNTSFCFLDIRSPGLGDTAMYLCATSRDMGTGTYEQFFGPGTRLTVL.

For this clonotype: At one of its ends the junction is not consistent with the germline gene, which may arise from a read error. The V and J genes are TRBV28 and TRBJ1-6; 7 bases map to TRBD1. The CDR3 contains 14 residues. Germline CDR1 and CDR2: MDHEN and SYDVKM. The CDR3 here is CASRSGTANSLLHF. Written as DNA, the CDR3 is TGTGCCAGCAGGTCCGGGACAGCGAATTCACTCCTCCACTTT.

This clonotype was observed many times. The CDR3 loop reads CASSWGLAGASPITDTQYF. The CDR3 coding sequence is TGCGCCAGCAGCTGGGGACTAGCGGGAGCTAGCCCCATCACAGATACGCAGTATTTT. This chain joins TRBV5-1 and TRBJ2-3; 14 nucleotides line up with TRBD2. The junction had 11 bases not matched to a gene; V was cut back by 3 bases and J by 2 bases. The germline gives CDR1 SGHRS, CDR2 YFSETQ. The length of the CDR3 is 19 residues. Full variable domain (rest looked up from reference TRBV5-1 and TRBJ2-3): KAGVTQTPRYLIKTRGQQVTLSCSPISGHRSVSWYQQTPGQGLQFLFEYFSETQRNKGNFPGRFSGRQFSNSRSEMNVSTLELGDSALYLCASSWGLAGASPITDTQYFGPGTRLTVL.

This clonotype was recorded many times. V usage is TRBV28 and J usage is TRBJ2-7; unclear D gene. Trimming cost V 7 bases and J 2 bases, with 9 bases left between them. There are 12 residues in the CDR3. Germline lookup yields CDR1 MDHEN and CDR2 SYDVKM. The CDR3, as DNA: TGTGCCAGCACCTTGGGGACCTACGAGCAGTACTTC. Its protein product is CASTLGTYEQYF.

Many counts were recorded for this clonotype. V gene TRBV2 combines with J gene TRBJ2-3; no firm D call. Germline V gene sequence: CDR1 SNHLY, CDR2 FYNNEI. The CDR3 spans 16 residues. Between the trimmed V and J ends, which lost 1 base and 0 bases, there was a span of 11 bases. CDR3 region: CASSEGRTTSTDTQYF. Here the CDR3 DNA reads TGTGCCAGCAGTGAAGGTCGTACCACTAGCACAGATACGCAGTATTTT.